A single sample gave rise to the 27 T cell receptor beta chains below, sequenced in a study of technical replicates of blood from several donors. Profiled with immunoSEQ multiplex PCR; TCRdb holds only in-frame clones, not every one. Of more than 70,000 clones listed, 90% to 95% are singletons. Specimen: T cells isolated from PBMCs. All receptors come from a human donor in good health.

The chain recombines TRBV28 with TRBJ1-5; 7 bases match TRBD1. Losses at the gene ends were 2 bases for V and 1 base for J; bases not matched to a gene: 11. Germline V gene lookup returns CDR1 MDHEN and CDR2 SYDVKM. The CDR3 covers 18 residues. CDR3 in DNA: TGTGCCAGCAGTTTAGATCAACAGGGGTCTTTGAGCAATCAGCCCCAGCATTTT. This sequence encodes CASSLDQQGSLSNQPQHF.

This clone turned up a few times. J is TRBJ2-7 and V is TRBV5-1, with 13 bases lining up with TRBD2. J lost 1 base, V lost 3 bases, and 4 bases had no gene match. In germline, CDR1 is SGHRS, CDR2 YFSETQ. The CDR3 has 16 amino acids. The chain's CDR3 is CASSSGLAGLSYEQYF. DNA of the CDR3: TGCGCCAGCAGCTCGGGACTAGCGGGATTATCCTACGAGCAGTACTTC. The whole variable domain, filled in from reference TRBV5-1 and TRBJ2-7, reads KAGVTQTPRYLIKTRGQQVTLSCSPISGHRSVSWYQQTPGQGLQFLFEYFSETQRNKGNFPGRFSGRQFSNSRSEMNVSTLELGDSALYLCASSSGLAGLSYEQYFGPGTRLTVT.

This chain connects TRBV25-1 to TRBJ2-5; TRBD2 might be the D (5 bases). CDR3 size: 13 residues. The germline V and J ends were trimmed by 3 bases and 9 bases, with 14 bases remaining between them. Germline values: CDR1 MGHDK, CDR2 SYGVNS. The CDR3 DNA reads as TGTGCCAGCAGTGACTTCGGTACGGGGTCCCAGTACTTC. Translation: CASSDFGTGSQYF. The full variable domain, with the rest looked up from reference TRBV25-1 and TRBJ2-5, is EADIYQTPRYLVIGTGKKITLECSQTMGHDKMYWYQQDPGMELHLIHYSYGVNSTEKGDLSSESTVSRIRTEHFPLTLESARPSHTSQYLCASSDFGTGSQYFGPGTRLLVL.

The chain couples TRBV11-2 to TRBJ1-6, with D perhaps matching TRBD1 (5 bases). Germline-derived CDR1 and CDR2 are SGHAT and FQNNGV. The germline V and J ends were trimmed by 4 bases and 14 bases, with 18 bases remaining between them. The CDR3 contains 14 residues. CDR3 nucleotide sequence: TGTGCCAGCAGCTCACCGGGACTCCCTTCGTCCCTCCACTTT. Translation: CASSSPGLPSSLHF.

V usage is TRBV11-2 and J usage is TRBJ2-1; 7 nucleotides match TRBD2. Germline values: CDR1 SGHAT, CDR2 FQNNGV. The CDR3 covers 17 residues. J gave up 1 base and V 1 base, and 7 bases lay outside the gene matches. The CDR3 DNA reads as TGTGCCAGCAGCTTAGCCGGCTCTAGCGGATCCTACAATGAGCAGTTCTTC. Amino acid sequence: CASSLAGSSGSYNEQFF.

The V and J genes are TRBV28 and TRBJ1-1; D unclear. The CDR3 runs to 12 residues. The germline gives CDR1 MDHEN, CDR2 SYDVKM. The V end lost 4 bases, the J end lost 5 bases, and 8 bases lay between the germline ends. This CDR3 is CASSSEGTEAFF. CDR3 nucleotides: TGTGCCAGCAGTTCCGAGGGAACTGAAGCTTTCTTT.

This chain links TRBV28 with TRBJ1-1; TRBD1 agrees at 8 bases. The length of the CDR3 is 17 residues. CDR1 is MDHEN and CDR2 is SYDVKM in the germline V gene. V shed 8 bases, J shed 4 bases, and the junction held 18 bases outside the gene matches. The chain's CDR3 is CASFSSDRVSLSTEAFF. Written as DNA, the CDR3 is TGTGCCAGCTTCTCCTCGGACAGGGTGAGTTTGAGCACTGAAGCTTTCTTT. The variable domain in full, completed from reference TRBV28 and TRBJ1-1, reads DVKVTQSSRYLVKRTGEKVFLECVQDMDHENMFWYRQDPGLGLRLIYFSYDVKMKEKGDIPEGYSVSREKKERFSLILESASTNQTSMYLCASFSSDRVSLSTEAFFGQGTRLTVV.

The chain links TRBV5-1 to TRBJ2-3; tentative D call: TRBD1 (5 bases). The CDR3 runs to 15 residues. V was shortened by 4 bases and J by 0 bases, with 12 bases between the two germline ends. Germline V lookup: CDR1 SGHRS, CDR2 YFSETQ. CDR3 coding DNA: TGCGCCAGCAGCCTAAACTGGGGCAGCACAGATACGCAGTATTTT. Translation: CASSLNWGSTDTQYF. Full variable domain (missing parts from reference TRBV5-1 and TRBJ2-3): KAGVTQTPRYLIKTRGQQVTLSCSPISGHRSVSWYQQTPGQGLQFLFEYFSETQRNKGNFPGRFSGRQFSNSRSEMNVSTLELGDSALYLCASSLNWGSTDTQYFGPGTRLTVL.

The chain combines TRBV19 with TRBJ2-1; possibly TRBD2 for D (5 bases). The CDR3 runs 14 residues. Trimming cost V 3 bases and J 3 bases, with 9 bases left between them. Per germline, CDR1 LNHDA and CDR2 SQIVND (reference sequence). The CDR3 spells CASSIGMVYNEQFF. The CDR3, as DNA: TGTGCCAGTAGTATCGGGATGGTCTACAATGAGCAGTTCTTC. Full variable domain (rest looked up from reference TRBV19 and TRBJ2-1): DGGITQSPKYLFRKEGQNVTLSCEQNLNHDAMYWYRQDPGQGLRLIYYSQIVNDFQKGDIAEGYSVSREKKESFPLTVTSAQKNPTAFYLCASSIGMVYNEQFFGPGTRLTVL.

The CDR3 sequence: CASSSAGGETQYF. CDR3 nucleotide sequence: TGTGCCAGCAGTTCGGCGGGGGGAGAGACCCAGTACTTC. The J gene is TRBJ2-5, the V gene TRBV6-6; TRBD2 agrees at 8 bases. V dropped 4 bases and J dropped 4; count of bases not matched to a gene: 2. The V gene's germline CDR1 is MNHNY and CDR2 SVGAGI (reference sequence). The CDR3 loop spans 13 amino acids.

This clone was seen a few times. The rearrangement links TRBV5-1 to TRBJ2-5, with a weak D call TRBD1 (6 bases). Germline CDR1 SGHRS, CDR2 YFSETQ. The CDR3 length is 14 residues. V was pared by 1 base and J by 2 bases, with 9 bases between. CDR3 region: CASSLSGAQETQYF. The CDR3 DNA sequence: TGCGCCAGCAGCTTGTCAGGGGCACAAGAGACCCAGTACTTC. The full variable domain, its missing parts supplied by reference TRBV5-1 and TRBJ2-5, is KAGVTQTPRYLIKTRGQQVTLSCSPISGHRSVSWYQQTPGQGLQFLFEYFSETQRNKGNFPGRFSGRQFSNSRSEMNVSTLELGDSALYLCASSLSGAQETQYFGPGTRLLVL.

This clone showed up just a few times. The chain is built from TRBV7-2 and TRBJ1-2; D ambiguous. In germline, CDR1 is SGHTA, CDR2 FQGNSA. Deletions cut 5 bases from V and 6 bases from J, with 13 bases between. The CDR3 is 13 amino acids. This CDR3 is CASSLGARDGYTF. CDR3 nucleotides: TGTGCCAGCAGCCTGGGAGCGCGGGATGGCTACACCTTC.

CDR3 residues: CASSYSLFPGYDEQYF. Here the CDR3 DNA reads TGTGCCAGCAGTTACTCACTCTTCCCCGGGTACGACGAGCAGTACTTC. The chain joins TRBV6-6 to TRBJ2-7; D is undetermined. Between the trimmed V and J ends, which lost 0 bases and 5 bases, there was a span of 17 bases. CDR3 size: 16 residues. Per the germline V gene, CDR1 is MNHNY and CDR2 is SVGAGI (reference sequence).

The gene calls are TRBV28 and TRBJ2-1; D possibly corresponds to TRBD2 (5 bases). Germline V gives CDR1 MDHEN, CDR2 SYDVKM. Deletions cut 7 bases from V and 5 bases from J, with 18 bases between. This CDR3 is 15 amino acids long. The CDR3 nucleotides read TGTGCCAGCACCCTCCTGGCCCACGGGGACAATGAGCAGTTCTTC. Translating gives CASTLLAHGDNEQFF.

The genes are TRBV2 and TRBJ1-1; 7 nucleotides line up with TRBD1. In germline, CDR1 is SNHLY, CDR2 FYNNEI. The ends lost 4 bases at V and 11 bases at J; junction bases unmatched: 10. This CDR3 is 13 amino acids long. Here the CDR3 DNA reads TGTGCCAGCAGTGGGCTTGACAGGGAACGGGCTTTCTTT. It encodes CASSGLDRERAFF. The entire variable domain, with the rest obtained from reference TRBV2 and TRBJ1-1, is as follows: EPEVTQTPSHQVTQMGQEVILRCVPISNHLYFYWYRQILGQKVEFLVSFYNNEISEKSEIFDDQFSVERPDGSNFTLKIRSTKLEDSAMYFCASSGLDRERAFFGQGTRLTVV.

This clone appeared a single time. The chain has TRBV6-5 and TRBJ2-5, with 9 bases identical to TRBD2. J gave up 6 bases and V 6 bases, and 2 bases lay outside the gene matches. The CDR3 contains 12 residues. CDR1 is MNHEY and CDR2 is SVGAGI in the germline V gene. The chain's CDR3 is CASSSGGKTQYF. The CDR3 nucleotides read TGTGCCAGCAGCAGCGGGGGGAAGACCCAGTACTTC.

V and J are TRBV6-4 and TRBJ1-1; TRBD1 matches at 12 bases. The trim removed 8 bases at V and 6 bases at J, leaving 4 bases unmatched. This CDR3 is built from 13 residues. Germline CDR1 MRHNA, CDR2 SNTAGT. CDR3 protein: CASGGQGAPEAFF. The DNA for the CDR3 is TGTGCCAGCGGGGGACAGGGGGCCCCTGAAGCTTTCTTT.

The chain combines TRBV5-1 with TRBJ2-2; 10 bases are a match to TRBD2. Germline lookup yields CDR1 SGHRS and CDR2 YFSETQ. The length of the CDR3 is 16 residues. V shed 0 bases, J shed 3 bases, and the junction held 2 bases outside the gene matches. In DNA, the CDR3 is TGCGCCAGCAGCTTGGTCGGGACTAGCGACACCGGGGAGCTGTTTTTT. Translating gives CASSLVGTSDTGELFF.

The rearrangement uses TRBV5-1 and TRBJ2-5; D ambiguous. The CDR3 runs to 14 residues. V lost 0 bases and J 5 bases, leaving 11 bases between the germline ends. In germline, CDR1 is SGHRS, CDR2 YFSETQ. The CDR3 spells CASSLASNWETQYF. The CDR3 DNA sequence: TGCGCCAGCAGCTTGGCGTCGAACTGGGAGACCCAGTACTTC. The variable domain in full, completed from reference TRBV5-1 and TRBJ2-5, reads KAGVTQTPRYLIKTRGQQVTLSCSPISGHRSVSWYQQTPGQGLQFLFEYFSETQRNKGNFPGRFSGRQFSNSRSEMNVSTLELGDSALYLCASSLASNWETQYFGPGTRLLVL.

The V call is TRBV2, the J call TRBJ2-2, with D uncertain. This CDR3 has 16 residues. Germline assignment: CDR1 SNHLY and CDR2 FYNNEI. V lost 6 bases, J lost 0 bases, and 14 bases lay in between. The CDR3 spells CASSENRLANTGELFF. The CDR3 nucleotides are TGTGCCAGCAGCGAGAACCGTCTAGCGAACACCGGGGAGCTGTTTTTT. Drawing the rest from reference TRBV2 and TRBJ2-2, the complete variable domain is EPEVTQTPSHQVTQMGQEVILRCVPISNHLYFYWYRQILGQKVEFLVSFYNNEISEKSEIFDDQFSVERPDGSNFTLKIRSTKLEDSAMYFCASSENRLANTGELFFGEGSRLTVL.

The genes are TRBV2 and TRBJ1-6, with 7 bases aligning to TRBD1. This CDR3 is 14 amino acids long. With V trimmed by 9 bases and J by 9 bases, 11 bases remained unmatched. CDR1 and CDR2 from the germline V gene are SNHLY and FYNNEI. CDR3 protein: CASADLQGISPLHF. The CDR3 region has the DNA TGTGCCAGTGCAGACCTACAGGGGATTTCACCCCTCCACTTT.

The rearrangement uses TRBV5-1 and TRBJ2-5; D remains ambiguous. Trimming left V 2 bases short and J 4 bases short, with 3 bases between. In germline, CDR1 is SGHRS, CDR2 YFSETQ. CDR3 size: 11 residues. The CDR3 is CASSFGETQYF. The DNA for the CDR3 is TGCGCCAGCAGCTTCGGAGAGACCCAGTACTTC.

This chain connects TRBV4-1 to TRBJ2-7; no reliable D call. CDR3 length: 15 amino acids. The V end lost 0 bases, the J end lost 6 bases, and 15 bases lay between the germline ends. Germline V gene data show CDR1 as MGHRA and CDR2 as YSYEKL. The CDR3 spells CASSQDNVSPGEQYF. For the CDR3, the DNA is TGCGCCAGCAGCCAAGATAATGTATCCCCAGGCGAGCAGTACTTC.

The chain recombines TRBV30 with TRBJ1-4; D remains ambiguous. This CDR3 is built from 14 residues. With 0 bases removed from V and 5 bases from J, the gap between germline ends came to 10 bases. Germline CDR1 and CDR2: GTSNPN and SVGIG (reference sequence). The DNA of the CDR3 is TGTGCCTGGAGTGTATTACAGCCAAATGAAAAACTGTTTTTT. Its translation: CAWSVLQPNEKLFF.

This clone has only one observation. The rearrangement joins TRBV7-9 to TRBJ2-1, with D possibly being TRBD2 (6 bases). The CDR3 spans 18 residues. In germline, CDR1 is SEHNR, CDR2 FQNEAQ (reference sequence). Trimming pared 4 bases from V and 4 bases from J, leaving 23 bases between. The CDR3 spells CASSSRGVRRDSYNEQFF. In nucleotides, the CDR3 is TGTGCCAGCAGCTCGAGGGGCGTTAGGAGGGACTCGTACAATGAGCAGTTCTTC.

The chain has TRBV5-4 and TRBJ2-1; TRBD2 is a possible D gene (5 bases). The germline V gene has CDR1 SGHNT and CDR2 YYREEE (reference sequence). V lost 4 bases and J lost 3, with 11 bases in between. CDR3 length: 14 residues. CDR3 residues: CASSPPSGYNEQFF. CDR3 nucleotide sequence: TGTGCCAGCAGCCCCCCGAGCGGCTACAATGAGCAGTTCTTC.

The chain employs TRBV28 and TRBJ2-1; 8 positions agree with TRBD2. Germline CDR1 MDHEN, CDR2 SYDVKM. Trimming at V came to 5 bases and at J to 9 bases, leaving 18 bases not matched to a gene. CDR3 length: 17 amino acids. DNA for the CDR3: TGTGCCAGCAGTGCACCACGGGGTAGCGGGAAAGGGAGTGAGCAGTTCTTC. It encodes CASSAPRGSGKGSEQFF.